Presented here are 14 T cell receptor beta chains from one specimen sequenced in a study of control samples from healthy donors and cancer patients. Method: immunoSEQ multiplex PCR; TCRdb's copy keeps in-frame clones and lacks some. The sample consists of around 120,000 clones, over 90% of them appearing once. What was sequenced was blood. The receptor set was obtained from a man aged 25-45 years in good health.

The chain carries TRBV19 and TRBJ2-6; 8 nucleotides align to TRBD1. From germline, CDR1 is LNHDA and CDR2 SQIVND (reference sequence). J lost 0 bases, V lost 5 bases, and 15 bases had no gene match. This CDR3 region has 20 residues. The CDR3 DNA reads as TGTGCCAGTAGTTCCATATCGCAGGGACAGGTACTCTCTGGGGCCAACGTCCTGACTTTC. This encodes CASSSISQGQVLSGANVLTF.

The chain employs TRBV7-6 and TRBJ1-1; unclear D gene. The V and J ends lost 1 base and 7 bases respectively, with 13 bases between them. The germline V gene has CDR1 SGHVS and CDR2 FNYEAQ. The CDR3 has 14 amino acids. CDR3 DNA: TGTGCCAGCAGCTTAGAGCTCACGTCAGGTGAAGCTTTCTTT. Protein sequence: CASSLELTSGEAFF.

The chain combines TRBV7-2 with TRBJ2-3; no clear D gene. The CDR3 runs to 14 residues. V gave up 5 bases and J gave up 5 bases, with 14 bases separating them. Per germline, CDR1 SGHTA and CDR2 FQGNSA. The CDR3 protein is CASSPNSSGDTQYF. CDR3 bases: TGTGCCAGCAGCCCAAATTCTTCAGGAGATACGCAGTATTTT.

CDR3 DNA sequence: TGTGCCAGCAGCTTAGATCCCCAGGTCAGGGGAGCCACTGAAGCTTTCTTT. Its protein is CASSLDPQVRGATEAFF. This sequence joins TRBV11-2 and TRBJ1-1; D possibly corresponds to TRBD1 (6 bases). V was clipped by 0 bases and J by 4 bases, with 18 bases between them. CDR1 is SGHAT, CDR2 FQNNGV, per germline. The CDR3 is 17 amino acids.

The CDR3 DNA follows: TGTGCCAGCAGAGAACAGGGGCGGGAGACCCAGTACTTC. This gives the protein CASREQGRETQYF. The gene calls are TRBV2 and TRBJ2-5; 7 nucleotides line up with TRBD1. Germline V gene lookup returns CDR1 SNHLY and CDR2 FYNNEI. Unmatched junction bases numbered 6, after V lost 6 bases and J lost 5 bases. The CDR3 is made up of 13 amino acids.

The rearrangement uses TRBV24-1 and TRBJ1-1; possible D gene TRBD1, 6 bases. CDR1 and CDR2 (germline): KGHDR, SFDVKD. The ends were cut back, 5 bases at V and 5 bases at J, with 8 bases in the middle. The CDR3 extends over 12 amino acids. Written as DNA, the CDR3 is TGTGCCACCAGTGCAACAGGGACTGAAGCTTTCTTT. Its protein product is CATSATGTEAFF.

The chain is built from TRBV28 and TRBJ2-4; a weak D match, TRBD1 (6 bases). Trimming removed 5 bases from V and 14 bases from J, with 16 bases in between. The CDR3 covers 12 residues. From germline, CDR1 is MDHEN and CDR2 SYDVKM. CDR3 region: CASSPDRPEKYF. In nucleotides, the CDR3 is TGTGCCAGCAGTCCCGACAGGCCTGAAAAGTACTTC.

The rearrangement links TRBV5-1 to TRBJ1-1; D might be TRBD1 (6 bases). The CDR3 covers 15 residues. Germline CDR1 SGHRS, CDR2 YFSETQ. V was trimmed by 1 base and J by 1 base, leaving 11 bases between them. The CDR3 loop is CASSLRGAQNTEAFF. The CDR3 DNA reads TGCGCCAGCAGCTTGAGGGGGGCCCAGAACACTGAAGCTTTCTTT. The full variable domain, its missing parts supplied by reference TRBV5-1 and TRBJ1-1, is KAGVTQTPRYLIKTRGQQVTLSCSPISGHRSVSWYQQTPGQGLQFLFEYFSETQRNKGNFPGRFSGRQFSNSRSEMNVSTLELGDSALYLCASSLRGAQNTEAFFGQGTRLTVV.

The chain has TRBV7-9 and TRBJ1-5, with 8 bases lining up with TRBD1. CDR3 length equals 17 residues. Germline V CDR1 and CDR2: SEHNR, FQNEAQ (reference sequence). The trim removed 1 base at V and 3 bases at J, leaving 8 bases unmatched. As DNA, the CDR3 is TGTGCCAGCAGCTTAGGTTTAGGACAGGGCTACAATCAGCCCCAGCATTTT. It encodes CASSLGLGQGYNQPQHF.

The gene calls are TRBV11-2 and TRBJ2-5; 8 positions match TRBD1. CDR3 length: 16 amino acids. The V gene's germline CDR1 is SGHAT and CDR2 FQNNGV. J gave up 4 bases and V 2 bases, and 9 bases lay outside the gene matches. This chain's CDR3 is CASSLQERTGRETQYF. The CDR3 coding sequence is TGTGCCAGCAGCTTACAAGAGAGGACAGGGAGAGAGACCCAGTACTTC.

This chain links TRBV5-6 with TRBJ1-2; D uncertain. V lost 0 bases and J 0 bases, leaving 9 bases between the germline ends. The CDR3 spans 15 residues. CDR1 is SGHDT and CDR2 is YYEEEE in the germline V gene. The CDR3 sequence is CASSLEGVTNYGYTF. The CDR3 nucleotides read TGTGCCAGCAGCTTGGAAGGCGTTACTAACTATGGCTACACCTTC.

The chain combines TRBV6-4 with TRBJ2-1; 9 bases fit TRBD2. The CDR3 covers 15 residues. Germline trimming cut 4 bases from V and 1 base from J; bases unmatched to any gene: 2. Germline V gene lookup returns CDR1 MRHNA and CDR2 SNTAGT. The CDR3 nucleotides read TGTGCCAGCAGTGTGCTAGCGGGGTCCTACAATGAGCAGTTCTTC. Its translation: CASSVLAGSYNEQFF.

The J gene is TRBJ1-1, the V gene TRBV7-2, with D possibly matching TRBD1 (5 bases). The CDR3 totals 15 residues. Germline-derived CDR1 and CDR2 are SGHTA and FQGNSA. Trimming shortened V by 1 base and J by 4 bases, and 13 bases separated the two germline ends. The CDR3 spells CASSLVSQGATEAFF. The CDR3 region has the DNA TGTGCCAGCAGCTTAGTATCCCAGGGCGCCACTGAAGCTTTCTTT.

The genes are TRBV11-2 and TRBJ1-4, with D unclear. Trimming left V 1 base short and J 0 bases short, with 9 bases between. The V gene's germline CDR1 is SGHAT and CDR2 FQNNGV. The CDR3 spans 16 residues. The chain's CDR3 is CASSLGTVATNEKLFF. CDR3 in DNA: TGTGCCAGCAGCTTAGGAACAGTTGCAACTAATGAAAAACTGTTTTTT.